Listed here are 30 T cell receptor beta chains from one sample, sequenced in a study of blood T cell repertoires in COVID-19. Sequenced by immunoSEQ multiplex PCR; TCRdb stores in-frame clones only, minus some. The sample carries over 200,000 clones, 91% recorded once. Sequences were obtained from peripheral blood. The receptors were sampled from a person under 30 with COVID-19, enrolled during active disease.

The chain links TRBV7-9 to TRBJ2-3; 10 nucleotides agree with TRBD2. The V gene end was trimmed by 5 bases and the J gene end by 2 bases; junction bases not matched to a gene: 7. The germline gives CDR1 SEHNR, CDR2 FQNEAQ (reference sequence). This CDR3 spans 16 amino acids. The CDR3 DNA follows: TGTGCCAGCAGCCTGCCTACTAGCGGGGTCACAGATACGCAGTATTTT. This sequence encodes CASSLPTSGVTDTQYF.

V gene TRBV9 combines with J gene TRBJ2-7; 7 bases map to TRBD1. The CDR3 has 15 residues. CDR1 and CDR2 (germline): SGDLS, YYNGEE. V lost 2 bases and J lost 0; bases outside the gene matches: 5. CDR3 sequence (DNA): TGTGCCAGCAGCGTCACAGGGGACACCTCCTACGAGCAGTACTTC. This encodes CASSVTGDTSYEQYF.

This chain connects TRBV5-1 to TRBJ1-2; no clear D. The CDR3 consists of 14 residues. V was pared by 1 base and J by 3 bases, with 10 bases between. Per germline, CDR1 SGHRS and CDR2 YFSETQ. CDR3 in DNA: TGCGCCAGCAGCTTGCAAGGCGGGGACTATGGCTACACCTTC. This gives the protein CASSLQGGDYGYTF. Using reference TRBV5-1 and TRBJ1-2 for the parts outside the CDR3, the full variable domain is KAGVTQTPRYLIKTRGQQVTLSCSPISGHRSVSWYQQTPGQGLQFLFEYFSETQRNKGNFPGRFSGRQFSNSRSEMNVSTLELGDSALYLCASSLQGGDYGYTFGSGTRLTVV.

In its sample, this clone was seen once. J is TRBJ2-1 and V is TRBV2; 7 positions match TRBD1. The CDR3 runs to 13 residues. Trimming removed 10 bases from V and 0 bases from J; junction bases left unmatched: 3. The V gene's germline CDR1 is SNHLY and CDR2 FYNNEI. The CDR3 DNA reads as TGTGCCAAGGGACAGAGCTCCTACAATGAGCAGTTCTTC. It translates to CAKGQSSYNEQFF.

The sample holds one count of this clone. The chain combines TRBV19 with TRBJ1-5, with D possibly being TRBD1 (5 bases). Germline V lookup: CDR1 LNHDA, CDR2 SQIVND (reference sequence). The CDR3 length is 19 residues. V dropped 3 bases and J dropped 3 bases, with 24 bases sitting between them. CDR3 bases: TGTGCCAGTAGTATCGAGTGTGGCAGGGTTGTCGGATACAATCAGCCCCAGCATTTT. Protein: CASSIECGRVVGYNQPQHF.

The chain uses TRBV9 and TRBJ2-2; a weak D match, TRBD1 (6 bases). V dropped 4 bases and J dropped 4 bases, with 11 bases sitting between them. Germline CDR1 reads SGDLS; CDR2 reads YYNGEE. This CDR3 is built from 14 residues. The CDR3 bases are TGTGCCAGCAGCCTTACAGGGACCACCGGGGAGCTGTTTTTT. Translation gives CASSLTGTTGELFF.

V is TRBV5-6 and J is TRBJ2-5; a weak D match, TRBD2 (6 bases). The CDR3 contains 14 residues. Trimming left V 2 bases short and J 0 bases short, with 8 bases between. Germline CDR1 reads SGHDT; CDR2 reads YYEEEE. In DNA form, the CDR3 reads TGTGCCAGCAGCTTAGGCGGGGACCAAGAGACCCAGTACTTC. The encoded protein is CASSLGGDQETQYF.

V is TRBV7-2 and J is TRBJ2-2, with 12 bases fitting TRBD2. This CDR3 region has 16 residues. CDR1 and CDR2 (germline): SGHTA, FQGNSA. V lost 1 base to trimming and J lost 4 bases; unmatched junction nucleotides: 1. The CDR3 sequence is CASSLGLAGVTGELFF. CDR3 in DNA: TGTGCCAGCAGCTTAGGACTAGCGGGAGTCACCGGGGAGCTGTTTTTT.

The chain recombines TRBV27 with TRBJ1-1, with 8 bases aligning to TRBD1. The germline V gene has CDR1 MNHEY and CDR2 SMNVEV (reference sequence). The CDR3 consists of 14 residues. V was pared by 6 bases and J by 2 bases, with 5 bases of the junction left unmatched. CDR3 residues: CASRFQGANTEAFF. The CDR3 nucleotides are TGTGCCAGCAGATTTCAGGGGGCAAACACTGAAGCTTTCTTT.

V and J are TRBV19 and TRBJ1-1, with D possibly being TRBD1 (6 bases). The CDR3 length is 14 residues. Germline V gene lookup returns CDR1 LNHDA and CDR2 SQIVND (reference sequence). V was pared by 2 bases and J by 4 bases, with 11 bases between. CDR3 region: CASSIRGAVTEAFF. The DNA for the CDR3 is TGTGCCAGTAGTATACGGGGGGCGGTCACTGAAGCTTTCTTT.

The chain recombines TRBV28 with TRBJ1-6; D ambiguous. The V end was cut by 10 bases, the J end by 10 bases, with 11 bases between. Germline CDR1 and CDR2: MDHEN and SYDVKM. The CDR3 totals 11 residues. The CDR3 loop reads CATSGGSPLHF. The CDR3 nucleotides read TGTGCCACCTCGGGAGGCTCACCCCTCCACTTT.

This chain links TRBV7-2 with TRBJ2-1, with unresolved D. The CDR3 length is 13 residues. Trimming left V 5 bases short and J 10 bases short, with 15 bases between. CDR1 SGHTA and CDR2 FQGNSA come from the germline V gene. The CDR3 spells CASSPRTRAEQFF. Written as DNA, the CDR3 is TGTGCCAGCAGCCCAAGAACGAGAGCCGAGCAGTTCTTC.

The chain recombines TRBV7-2 with TRBJ2-1, with 11 bases identical to TRBD2. J gave up 9 bases and V 3 bases, and 7 bases lay outside the gene matches. Germline V gives CDR1 SGHTA, CDR2 FQGNSA. This CDR3 region has 15 residues. CDR3 DNA sequence: TGTGCCAGCAGCTTGGGGTCTAGCGGGAGGCTTGAGCAGTTCTTC. Translated: CASSLGSSGRLEQFF.

This clone was recorded once. This chain connects TRBV6-2 or TRBV6-3 to TRBJ2-5; a possible D gene is TRBD1 (6 bases). The CDR3 is 13 amino acids. V lost 6 bases and J 5 bases, leaving 13 bases between the germline ends. From germline, CDR1 is MNHEY and CDR2 SVGEGT. The CDR3 reads CASSHREGETQYF. In DNA, the CDR3 is TGTGCCAGCAGCCACAGGGAAGGGGAGACCCAGTACTTC.

The J gene is TRBJ1-6, the V gene TRBV6-5, with 7 bases aligning to TRBD1. The V segment lost 6 bases and the J segment 8 bases; nucleotides outside the gene matches: 7. Germline V gene sequence: CDR1 MNHEY, CDR2 SVGAGI. The CDR3 has 14 amino acids. CDR3 DNA sequence: TGTGCCAGCAGACTACAGGGGTCCCATTCACCCCTCCACTTT. Protein: CASRLQGSHSPLHF.

CDR3 protein: CAWGTGGDQPQHF. CDR3 coding DNA: TGTGCCTGGGGGACAGGGGGGGATCAGCCCCAGCATTTT. The chain employs TRBV30 and TRBJ1-5; 11 bases line up with TRBD1. The CDR3 loop spans 13 amino acids. Germline CDR1 GTSNPN, CDR2 SVGIG (reference sequence). The V segment lost 5 bases and the J segment 5 bases; nucleotides outside the gene matches: 2.

This clone was seen just once. The chain combines TRBV27 with TRBJ2-5; D unclear. From germline, CDR1 is MNHEY and CDR2 SMNVEV (reference sequence). The CDR3 totals 16 residues. V lost 3 bases to trimming and J lost 5 bases, with 19 bases between them. DNA of the CDR3: TGTGCCAGCAGTTTCTCCTCAGCGCCCCGCCCCGAGACCCAGTACTTC. Protein product: CASSFSSAPRPETQYF.

The V call is TRBV19, the J call TRBJ1-1; a possible D gene is TRBD1 (6 bases). CDR1 is LNHDA, CDR2 SQIVND, per germline (reference sequence). The CDR3 runs to 14 residues. The ends were cut back, 1 base at V and 4 bases at J, with 10 bases in the middle. This CDR3 reads CASSIATGFTEAFF. The CDR3 DNA reads TGTGCCAGTAGTATAGCAACAGGGTTCACTGAAGCTTTCTTT.

The gene calls are TRBV5-1 and TRBJ2-7; TRBD2 aligns across 7 bases. Germline CDR1 and CDR2: SGHRS and YFSETQ. After removal of 2 bases from V and 2 bases from J, the junction contained 16 bases not matched to a gene. The CDR3 runs 18 residues. The CDR3 sequence is CASSFSPGWLADTYEQYF. The DNA for the CDR3 is TGCGCCAGCAGCTTCTCCCCCGGATGGCTAGCGGATACCTACGAGCAGTACTTC.

The chain recombines TRBV7-9 with TRBJ1-1, with a tentative D call TRBD1 (5 bases). V was cut by 5 bases and J by 5 bases, with 15 bases left in between. Germline assignment: CDR1 SEHNR and CDR2 FQNEAQ (reference sequence). The CDR3 is 14 amino acids. The CDR3 coding sequence is TGTGCCAGCAGCCCAAGGGGTACCTCAACTGAAGCTTTCTTT. Translated, it gives CASSPRGTSTEAFF.

V usage is TRBV10-3 and J usage is TRBJ1-4; D not certain. V was shortened by 4 bases and J by 0 bases, with 9 bases between the two germline ends. This CDR3 is 15 amino acids long. Per germline, CDR1 ENHRY and CDR2 SYGVKD. CDR3: CAISVGDATNEKLFF. The CDR3 DNA follows: TGTGCCATCAGTGTAGGAGATGCAACTAATGAAAAACTGTTTTTT.

V is TRBV5-1 and J is TRBJ2-1; the D is unclear. Trimming removed 6 bases at V and 2 bases at J, with 12 bases between. The CDR3 is 14 amino acids. CDR1 is SGHRS, CDR2 YFSETQ, per germline. The CDR3 region is CASTKDTAYNEQFF. The CDR3 bases are TGCGCCAGCACCAAAGACACAGCCTACAATGAGCAGTTCTTC.

This chain connects TRBV4-1 to TRBJ2-1; D perhaps matches TRBD2 (5 bases). This CDR3 is built from 12 residues. Germline V lookup: CDR1 MGHRA, CDR2 YSYEKL. V was clipped by 2 bases and J by 10 bases, with 9 bases between them. The CDR3 loop is CASSQNREEQFF. CDR3 DNA sequence: TGCGCCAGCAGCCAAAATAGGGAGGAGCAGTTCTTC.

The V gene is TRBV5-1, the J gene TRBJ1-4; 8 bases line up with TRBD1. The CDR3 spans 15 residues. Germline loops: CDR1 SGHRS, CDR2 YFSETQ. V dropped 3 bases and J dropped 8; count of bases not matched to a gene: 9. CDR3 nucleotides: TGCGCCAGCAGCTCCGGACAGGGAGGAGTCGAAAAACTGTTTTTT. Protein: CASSSGQGGVEKLFF.

V gene TRBV7-9 combines with J gene TRBJ2-3; D uncertain. This CDR3 is built from 14 residues. Germline loops: CDR1 SEHNR, CDR2 FQNEAQ (reference sequence). V was clipped by 0 bases and J by 4 bases, with 8 bases between them. The DNA of the CDR3 is TGTGCCAGCAGCTTAGCGAGCCCCGCAGATACGCAGTATTTT. Encoded protein: CASSLASPADTQYF.

V gene TRBV6-2 or TRBV6-3 combines with J gene TRBJ2-7; 9 bases map to TRBD2. Germline lookup yields CDR1 MNHEY and CDR2 SVGEGT. V shed 0 bases and J 2 bases; nucleotides not matched to a gene: 2. The CDR3 is 15 residues long. The CDR3 region has the DNA TGTGCCAGCAGTTACTCCCTAGCGGGGACCTACGAGCAGTACTTC. It yields the protein CASSYSLAGTYEQYF.

The chain couples TRBV5-1 to TRBJ2-3; TRBD1 matches at 12 bases. Trimming at V came to 3 bases and at J to 1 base, leaving 18 bases not matched to a gene. CDR1 SGHRS and CDR2 YFSETQ come from the germline V gene. This CDR3 is 21 amino acids long. The CDR3: CASSSRPGQGALVGRTDTQYF. In DNA, the CDR3 is TGCGCCAGCAGCTCGCGGCCGGGACAGGGGGCATTAGTGGGCCGCACAGATACGCAGTATTTT.

The chain recombines TRBV25-1 with TRBJ1-6; 10 bases are a match to TRBD1. Per germline, CDR1 MGHDK and CDR2 SYGVNS. J lost 9 bases, V lost 2 bases, and 10 bases had no gene match. The CDR3 totals 17 residues. The CDR3 loop reads CASSENPGQGEFSPLHF. Written as DNA, the CDR3 is TGTGCCAGCAGTGAAAACCCCGGACAGGGGGAGTTTTCACCCCTCCACTTT.

J is TRBJ1-3 and V is TRBV10-3; perhaps TRBD1 as D (5 bases). V dropped 6 bases and J dropped 1 base, with 10 bases sitting between them. The germline CDR1 and CDR2 sequences are ENHRY and SYGVKD. The CDR3 has 14 residues. The CDR3 sequence is CAIRPGWSGNTIYF. Here the CDR3 DNA reads TGTGCCATCAGGCCAGGGTGGTCTGGAAACACCATATATTTT.

The chain uses TRBV11-2 and TRBJ2-1; D may be TRBD2 (6 bases). The germline V and J ends were trimmed by 0 bases and 8 bases, with 8 bases remaining between them. Germline assignment: CDR1 SGHAT and CDR2 FQNNGV. The CDR3 consists of 13 residues. The CDR3 is CASSLEIADEQFF. CDR3 in DNA: TGTGCCAGCAGCTTAGAGATAGCGGATGAGCAGTTCTTC.